The rows below give T cell receptor beta chains drawn from one sample of a study of blood T cells in healthy people across ages. A single record per CDR3 protein comes from TCRdb applying MiXCR to the 5' RACE reads. This table holds about 1.8 million distinct CDR3 sequences, around 48% found once. Sequenced sample: blood. The receptors here all came from a woman between 40 and 55 years old in good health. CDR3s include the opening cysteine and the closing phenylalanine or tryptophan. Each record gives: V gene, J gene, clone size, D gene, CDR3 protein, CDR3 DNA. D genes are given only for firm matches. Rows may omit the clone size; those that give it use once, few, many or a size class.

TRBV14	TRBJ1-4	-	TRBD1	CASSLWTGRTNEKLFF	TGTGCCAGCAGCTTATGGACAGGCCGAACTAATGAAAAACTGTTTTTT
TRBV7-2	TRBJ2-5	-	-	CASSLRALAGEETQYF	TGTGCCAGCAGCTTAAGGGCACTAGCAGGGGAAGAGACCCAGTACTTC
TRBV28	TRBJ2-7	-	TRBD2	CASSPTGLSGGYEQYF	TGTGCCAGCAGTCCTACGGGACTAAGCGGGGGTTACGAGCAGTACTTC
TRBV20-1	TRBJ2-3	few	TRBD1	CSHPQGSTDTQYF	TGCAGTCATCCACAGGGGAGCACAGATACGCAGTATTTT
TRBV20-1	TRBJ2-1	-	TRBD2	CSASPSGGLISGETQFF	TGCAGTGCTAGTCCTAGCGGGGGCCTCATTTCAGGGGAGACCCAGTTCTTC
TRBV28	TRBJ2-3	-	-	CASSLLATGTDTQYF	TGTGCCAGCAGCCTACTAGCTACGGGCACAGATACGCAGTATTTT
TRBV6-2/TRBV6-3	TRBJ2-3	few	TRBD1	CASSTGGAQYF	TGTGCCAGCTCGACAGGGGGTGCGCAGTATTTT
TRBV28	TRBJ1-2	-	TRBD1	CASGGNRGVDGYTF	TGTGCCAGCGGGGGAAACAGGGGCGTAGATGGCTACACCTTC
TRBV3-1	TRBJ2-5	-	-	CASSRKTGVETQYF	TGTGCCAGCAGCCGAAAGACGGGCGTGGAGACCCAGTACTTC
TRBV7-2	TRBJ2-3	-	TRBD2	CASSLQIAGVADTQYF	TGTGCCAGCAGCTTGCAGATAGCGGGGGTGGCAGATACGCAGTATTTT
TRBV20-1	TRBJ2-5	few	-	CSASPSTQETQYF	TGCAGTGCTAGCCCTTCGACTCAAGAGACCCAGTACTTC
TRBV2	TRBJ1-2	few	TRBD1	CARAGGANYGYTF	TGTGCCAGGGCAGGGGGAGCTAACTATGGCTACACCTTC
TRBV4-1	TRBJ1-5	-	-	CASSPRGGSMPQHF	TGCGCCAGCAGCCCCCGGGGGGGTTCCATGCCCCAGCATTTT
TRBV27	TRBJ2-5	-	-	CASSLKGPHKETQYF	TGTGCCAGCAGTTTAAAGGGGCCCCACAAGGAGACCCAGTACTTC
TRBV6-2/TRBV6-3	TRBJ2-1	-	-	CASSYGPYNEQFF	TGTGCCAGCAGTTACGGGCCGTACAATGAGCAGTTCTTC
TRBV6-2/TRBV6-3	TRBJ2-7	-	TRBD2	CASRPLAGGIYEQYF	TGTGCCAGCAGACCCCTAGCGGGGGGGATCTACGAGCAGTACTTC